The 5 T cell receptor beta chains given below trace back to one sample, sequenced in a study of blood T cells in healthy people across ages. Combining a sample-barcoded 5' primer with a J-beta primer mix, a second PCR ran for roughly 7 to 11 cycles. MiXCR, applied by TCRdb to the 5' RACE reads, yields one record per CDR3 protein. The sample has some 1 million distinct CDR3 sequences, more than 40% seen once. The sample taken for sequencing was blood. Receptors originate from a woman aged 55-75 years in good health.

The J gene is TRBJ2-7, the V gene TRBV9; D is perhaps TRBD1 (7 bases). The CDR3 spans 16 residues. CDR1 SGDLS and CDR2 YYNGEE come from the germline V gene. Trimming stripped 0 bases from V and 7 bases from J, with 20 bases between. The CDR3 loop reads CASSVAPGGPYNEQYF. The CDR3 DNA reads as TGTGCCAGCAGCGTAGCTCCAGGGGGGCCATACAATGAGCAGTACTTC.

J is TRBJ1-2 and V is TRBV10-3, with D hard to call. Deletions cut 3 bases from V and 1 base from J, with 12 bases between. The CDR3 is made up of 15 amino acids. The germline V gene encodes CDR1 ENHRY and CDR2 SYGVKD. The CDR3 nucleotides are TGTGCCATCAGTGATAGAGGCAGCCTTAACTATGGCTACACCTTC. Its translation: CAISDRGSLNYGYTF.

The rearrangement uses TRBV15 and TRBJ2-5; D is tentatively TRBD1 or TRBD2 (5 bases each). Germline V lookup: CDR1 LNHNV, CDR2 YYDKDF (reference sequence). This CDR3 spans 15 amino acids. V was trimmed by 4 bases and J by 2 bases, leaving 14 bases between them. The CDR3 DNA sequence: TGTGCCACCAGCACCGGCCGGGGACGACAAGAGACCCAGTACTTC. This gives the protein CATSTGRGRQETQYF.

The chain employs TRBV7-2 and TRBJ2-4; 7 bases align to TRBD2. The CDR3 has 16 residues. Germline lookup yields CDR1 SGHTA and CDR2 FQGNSA. The J segment lost 13 bases and the V segment lost 1 base, leaving 16 bases of the junction unmatched. The CDR3 DNA reads TGTGCCAGCAGCTTAGTGGTGGGAGGGCCGGGCAATGAGCAGTACTTC. It yields the protein CASSLVVGGPGNEQYF. Drawing the rest from reference TRBV7-2 and TRBJ2-4, the complete variable domain is GAGVSQSPSNKVTEKGKDVELRCDPISGHTALYWYRQSLGQGLEFLIYFQGNSAPDKSGLPSDRFSAERTGGSVSTLTIQRTQQEDSAVYLCASSLVVGGPGNEQYFGAGTRLSVL.

CDR3 loop: CASSLVWTVYNEQFF. The DNA for the CDR3 is TGTGCCAGCAGTTTAGTGTGGACAGTCTACAATGAGCAGTTCTTC. The chain carries TRBV12-3 or TRBV12-4 and TRBJ2-1; D might be TRBD1 (6 bases). The CDR3 is made up of 15 amino acids. The V end was cut by 1 base, the J end by 3 bases, with 10 bases between.